These 17 T cell receptor beta chains were all obtained from the same sample, sequenced in a study of shared clonotypes between healthy human individuals (dated by TCRdb to about 2020). For the CD8 naive samples, CD45RO-negative cells were positively selected for CCR7, yielding a CD45RA+CCR7+ population from which TemRA cells were excluded. To prepare the library, the immunoSEQ multiplex PCR assay was applied. Not all clones reach the TCRdb copy of this immuneACCESS table, which keeps in-frame sequences only. Checked studies attribute under half of the gap to unresolved V genes and leave the rest unexplained. The sample yields hundreds of thousands of clones; about 92% were counted once. The ten largest clones take up approximately 25% of the sample. Sequencing was done on a sample of naive CD8+ T cells sorted from blood. This sample's cell subset or site label indicates: CD45RA+CCR7+. These receptors came from a young man in good health.

V gene TRBV7-9 combines with J gene TRBJ2-7; D unresolved. The CDR3 runs 15 residues. Trimming left V 1 base short and J 2 bases short, with 12 bases between. Germline assignment: CDR1 SEHNR and CDR2 FQNEAQ (reference sequence). Here the CDR3 reads CASSLGTRTAYEQYF. The DNA for the CDR3 is TGTGCCAGCAGCTTAGGGACCAGAACGGCCTACGAGCAGTACTTC.

V is TRBV2 and J is TRBJ2-1, with D unresolved. Trimming shortened V by 0 bases and J by 5 bases, and 2 bases separated the two germline ends. Germline assignment: CDR1 SNHLY and CDR2 FYNNEI. This CDR3 comprises 12 residues. The CDR3 DNA follows: TGTGCCAGCAGTGAAGCGGACAATGAGCAGTTCTTC. It codes for CASSEADNEQFF.

CDR3 DNA sequence: TGTGCCAGCAGTTTAACCTCAGGGGGCTATGGCTACACCTTC. Its translation: CASSLTSGGYGYTF. This chain joins TRBV28 and TRBJ1-2, with 7 bases matching TRBD1. Germline assignment: CDR1 MDHEN and CDR2 SYDVKM. J was trimmed by 4 bases and V by 2 bases; bases with no gene match: 4. CDR3 length: 14 residues.

Concerning this clone: Within the sample, other DNA sequences also encode this same CDR3. The chain couples TRBV6-5 to TRBJ2-7; TRBD2 agrees at 13 bases. CDR1 and CDR2 from the germline V gene are MNHEY and SVGAGI. The CDR3 totals 15 residues. Trimming removed 2 bases from V and 2 bases from J; junction bases left unmatched: 0. This chain's CDR3 is CASSYGLAGAYEQYF. The CDR3 DNA follows: TGTGCCAGCAGTTACGGACTAGCGGGGGCCTACGAGCAGTACTTC.

The V gene is TRBV7-6, the J gene TRBJ2-7; a possible D gene is TRBD2 (6 bases). Germline CDR1 reads SGHVS; CDR2 reads FNYEAQ. This CDR3 contains 16 residues. Trimming pared 4 bases from V and 7 bases from J, leaving 23 bases between. The CDR3 is CASSYGRGLGAWEQYF. In nucleotides, the CDR3 is TGTGCCAGCAGCTATGGCCGGGGACTTGGGGCGTGGGAGCAGTACTTC. The complete variable domain, with remaining parts taken from reference TRBV7-6 and TRBJ2-7, reads GAGVSQSPRYKVTKRGQDVALRCDPISGHVSLYWYRQALGQGPEFLTYFNYEAQQDKSGLPNDRFSAERPEGSISTLTIQRTEQRDSAMYRCASSYGRGLGAWEQYFGPGTRLTVT.

The chain links TRBV29-1 to TRBJ1-2, with a possible D match to TRBD1 (5 bases). Germline CDR1 and CDR2: SQVTM and ANQGSEA. The germline V and J ends were trimmed by 6 bases and 1 base, with 18 bases remaining between them. The CDR3 sequence is 15 residues long. DNA of the CDR3: TGCAGCGTCGGTAACCGGGACGCAGTTAACTATGGCTACACCTTC. Translated: CSVGNRDAVNYGYTF.

This clone occurred once. This chain joins TRBV27 and TRBJ1-2; D perhaps matches TRBD1 (5 bases). The CDR3 extends over 15 amino acids. Germline lookup yields CDR1 MNHEY and CDR2 SMNVEV (reference sequence). Trimming took 6 bases from V and 2 from J, leaving 16 bases between them. The CDR3 DNA is TGTGCCAGCAGCCCCACGGGGGGTTCCAACTATGGCTACACCTTC. Protein product: CASSPTGGSNYGYTF.

CDR3 sequence: CASSYLDRYNEQFF. CDR3 nucleotides: TGTGCCAGCAGTTACCTCGACCGCTACAATGAGCAGTTCTTC. V gene TRBV6-5 combines with J gene TRBJ2-1; no reliable D call. The V gene lost 2 bases and the J gene lost 3 bases, with 8 bases spanning the gap. This CDR3 spans 14 amino acids. CDR1 is MNHEY, CDR2 SVGAGI, per germline.

The V and J genes are TRBV5-1 and TRBJ2-5; D possibly corresponds to TRBD2 (5 bases). Germline CDR1 SGHRS, CDR2 YFSETQ. The CDR3 consists of 17 residues. V was cut by 2 bases and J by 5 bases, with 22 bases left in between. The CDR3, as DNA: TGCGCCAGCAGCTTCTCTCCCATCACTAGGACTGCGGAGACCCAGTACTTC. Translation gives CASSFSPITRTAETQYF. Full variable domain (remainder filled in from reference TRBV5-1 and TRBJ2-5): KAGVTQTPRYLIKTRGQQVTLSCSPISGHRSVSWYQQTPGQGLQFLFEYFSETQRNKGNFPGRFSGRQFSNSRSEMNVSTLELGDSALYLCASSFSPITRTAETQYFGPGTRLLVL.

The chain joins TRBV6-6 to TRBJ2-1; no reliable D call. Germline CDR1 and CDR2: MNHNY and SVGAGI (reference sequence). Deletions cut 5 bases from V and 5 bases from J, with 13 bases between. The length of the CDR3 is 14 residues. The CDR3: CASSRQDWNNEQFF. The CDR3 bases are TGTGCCAGCAGTCGCCAAGATTGGAACAATGAGCAGTTCTTC.

The chain employs TRBV27 and TRBJ2-1, with 12 bases identical to TRBD2. CDR1 MNHEY and CDR2 SMNVEV come from the germline V gene (reference sequence). The CDR3 has 13 residues. The J segment lost 12 bases and the V segment lost 3 bases, leaving 3 bases of the junction unmatched. This chain's CDR3 is CASSFLAGGGQFF. CDR3 DNA sequence: TGTGCCAGCAGTTTCCTAGCGGGAGGGGGGCAGTTCTTC.

DNA for the CDR3: TGTGCCAGCAGCTGGGACTGGTTCTTC. Its translation: CASSWDWFF. The J gene is TRBJ2-1, the V gene TRBV5-6, with D possibly being TRBD2 (6 bases). V lost 3 bases and J lost 15, with 7 bases in between. The CDR3 consists of 9 residues. The germline gives CDR1 SGHDT, CDR2 YYEEEE.

The chain combines TRBV27 with TRBJ2-6; TRBD1 aligns across 12 bases. Looked up from germline, CDR1 is MNHEY and CDR2 is SMNVEV (reference sequence). J was trimmed by 5 bases and V by 3 bases; bases with no gene match: 17. The CDR3 covers 21 residues. Written as DNA, the CDR3 is TGTGCCAGCAGTTTTCTCTTTCCCGGGACAGGGGGCTCTGTTAGGGCCAACGTCCTGACTTTC. It specifies CASSFLFPGTGGSVRANVLTF.

This clone was recorded once. This rearrangement joins TRBV6-1 to TRBJ1-2; D possibly corresponds to TRBD1 (6 bases). CDR3 length: 14 amino acids. Germline CDR1 reads MNHNS; CDR2 reads SASEGT. Trimming removed 1 base at V and 7 bases at J, with 13 bases between. CDR3 sequence: CASSEGSGALGYTF. The CDR3 DNA sequence: TGTGCCAGCAGTGAAGGGTCAGGGGCCCTTGGCTACACCTTC.

The chain recombines TRBV27 with TRBJ2-7, with no clear D. The CDR3 totals 13 residues. Germline V lookup: CDR1 MNHEY, CDR2 SMNVEV (reference sequence). The V end lost 5 bases, the J end lost 7 bases, and 15 bases lay between the germline ends. The CDR3 bases are TGTGCCAGCAGTGTGGGCCCCCTCGCAGAGCAGTACTTC. Translated: CASSVGPLAEQYF.

The chain combines TRBV7-2 with TRBJ1-1; D ambiguous. Trimming removed 1 base at V and 4 bases at J, with 7 bases between. CDR1 and CDR2 (germline): SGHTA, FQGNSA. There are 13 residues in the CDR3. In DNA form, the CDR3 reads TGTGCCAGCAGCTTAGGCAGACCCACTGAAGCTTTCTTT. Amino acids: CASSLGRPTEAFF.

Worth noting for this clone: The junction does not match germline at one end; this may be a read error. CDR3: CASSLVGTSYDEQFF. The CDR3 DNA is TGTGCCAGCAGCTTGGTGGGGACTAGCTACGATGAGCAGTTCTTC. The gene calls are TRBV5-5 and TRBJ2-1, with 9 bases aligning to TRBD2. The CDR3 runs to 15 residues. Germline-derived CDR1 and CDR2 are SGHKS and YYEKEE (reference sequence). The full variable domain, completed using reference TRBV5-5 and TRBJ2-1, is DAGVTQSPTHLIKTRGQQVTLRCSPISGHKSVSWYQQVLGQGPQFIFQYYEKEERGRGNFPDRFSARQFPNYSSELNVNALLLGDSALYLCASSLVGTSYDEQFFGPGTRLTVL.